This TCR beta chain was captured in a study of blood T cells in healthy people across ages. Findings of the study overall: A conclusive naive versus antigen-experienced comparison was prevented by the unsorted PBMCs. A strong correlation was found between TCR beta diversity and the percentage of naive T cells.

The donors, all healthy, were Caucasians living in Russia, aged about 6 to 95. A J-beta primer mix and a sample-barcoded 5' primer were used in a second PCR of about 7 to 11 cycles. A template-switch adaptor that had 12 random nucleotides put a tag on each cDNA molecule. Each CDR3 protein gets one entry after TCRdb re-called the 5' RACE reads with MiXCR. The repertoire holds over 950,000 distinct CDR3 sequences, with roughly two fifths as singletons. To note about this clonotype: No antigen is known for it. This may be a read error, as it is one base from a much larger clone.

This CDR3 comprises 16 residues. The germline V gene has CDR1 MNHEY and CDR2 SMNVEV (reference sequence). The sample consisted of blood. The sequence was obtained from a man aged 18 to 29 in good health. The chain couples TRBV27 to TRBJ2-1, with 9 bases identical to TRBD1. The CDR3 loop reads CASSTRWTGANNGQFF. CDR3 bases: TGTGCCAGCAGCACGCGGTGGACAGGGGCTAACAATGGGCAGTTCTTC.